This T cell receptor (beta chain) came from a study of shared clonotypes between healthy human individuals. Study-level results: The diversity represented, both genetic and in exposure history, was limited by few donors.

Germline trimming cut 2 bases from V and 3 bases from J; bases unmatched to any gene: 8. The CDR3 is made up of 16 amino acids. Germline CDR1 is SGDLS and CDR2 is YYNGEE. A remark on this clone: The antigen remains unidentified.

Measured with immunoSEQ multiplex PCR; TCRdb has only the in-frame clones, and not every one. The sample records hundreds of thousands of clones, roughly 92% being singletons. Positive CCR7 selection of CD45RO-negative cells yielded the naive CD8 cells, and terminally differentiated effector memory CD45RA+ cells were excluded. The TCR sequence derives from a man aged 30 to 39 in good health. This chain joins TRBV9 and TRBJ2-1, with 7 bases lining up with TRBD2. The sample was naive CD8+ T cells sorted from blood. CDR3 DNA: TGTGCCAGCAGCGTGGTCGCTAGCGGTCACTACAATGAGCAGTTCTTC. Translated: CASSVVASGHYNEQFF.